This T cell receptor beta chain was sequenced during a study of T cell changes during pregnancy in multiple sclerosis. The CDR3 runs to 13 residues. V lost 7 bases and J lost 6, with 15 bases in between. The germline V gene encodes CDR1 LNHDA and CDR2 SQIVND (reference sequence). Measured with immunoSEQ multiplex PCR; TCRdb has only the in-frame clones, and not every one. The sample comprises 100,000 or so clones, over 85% of which are singletons, and over 0.85% rests with the top ten. The source is a female donor with multiple sclerosis, enrolled in a pregnancy study. This specimen consisted of peripheral blood, obtained after pregnancy. The chain employs TRBV19 and TRBJ1-1; no clear D. The CDR3 bases are TGTGCCAGTACAGTGGCAGGCGAGTCTGAAGCTTTCTTT. The encoded protein is CASTVAGESEAFF.